This T cell receptor beta chain was sequenced for a study of blood T cell repertoires in COVID-19. Overall study context: Some COVID-19 samples were acute and others convalescent; all came from the United States, Italy and Spain. PBMCs, B-cell-depleted T cells, or T cells were the source of the cDNA or gDNA that made up the material.

Cohorts were determined from participant-reported clinical history. V dropped 7 bases and J dropped 9; count of bases not matched to a gene: 10. The CDR3 is made up of 13 amino acids. Per germline, CDR1 SQVTM and CDR2 ANQGSEA. Per the original methods: Cell counts per sample came from amplifying reference gene primers. Assay: immunoSEQ multiplex PCR; the TCRdb copy retains only in-frame clones and omits some. The V and J calls and clone size are taken from that table; D and trimming were inferred from the DNA. This sample has more than 300,000 clones, with 88% found just once. This clone was seen only once.

V usage is TRBV29-1 and J usage is TRBJ2-1; 9 bases line up with TRBD2. Sample: PBMCs or T cells enriched from blood (not recorded which). The source of this sequence is a woman aged 18-35 years who had recovered from COVID-19. The CDR3 region is CSARAGGVREQFF. The CDR3, as DNA: TGCAGCGCCCGAGCGGGGGGAGTGCGTGAGCAGTTCTTC.